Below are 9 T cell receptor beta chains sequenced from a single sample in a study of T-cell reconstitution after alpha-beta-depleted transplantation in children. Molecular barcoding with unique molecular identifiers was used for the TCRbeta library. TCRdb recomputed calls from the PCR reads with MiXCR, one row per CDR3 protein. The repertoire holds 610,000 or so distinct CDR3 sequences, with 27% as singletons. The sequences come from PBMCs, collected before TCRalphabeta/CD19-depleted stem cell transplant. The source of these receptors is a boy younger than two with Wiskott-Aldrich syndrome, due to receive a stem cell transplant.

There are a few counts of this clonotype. Written as DNA, the CDR3 is TGTGCCAGCAGTGGGGAGGTGGGCGAGCAGTACTTC. Protein sequence: CASSGEVGEQYF. The chain carries TRBV2 and TRBJ2-7; D is possibly TRBD2 (6 bases). V lost 4 bases and J lost 6, with 10 bases in between. The CDR3 totals 12 residues. The germline gives CDR1 SNHLY, CDR2 FYNNEI.

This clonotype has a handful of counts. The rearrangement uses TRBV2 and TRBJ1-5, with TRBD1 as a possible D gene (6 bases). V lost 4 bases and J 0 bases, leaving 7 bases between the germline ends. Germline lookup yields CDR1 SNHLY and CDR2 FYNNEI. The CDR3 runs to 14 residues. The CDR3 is CASSVDSSNQPQHF. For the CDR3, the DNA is TGTGCCAGCAGTGTGGACAGTAGCAATCAGCCCCAGCATTTT.

The CDR3 coding sequence is TGTGCCAGCAGTCCCAGGGGGACAGGGATATACGAGCAGTACTTC. Protein: CASSPRGTGIYEQYF. The chain employs TRBV2 and TRBJ2-7; 9 bases map to TRBD1. Germline V gives CDR1 SNHLY, CDR2 FYNNEI. The V gene end was trimmed by 5 bases and the J gene end by 4 bases; junction bases not matched to a gene: 9. The CDR3 has 15 residues.

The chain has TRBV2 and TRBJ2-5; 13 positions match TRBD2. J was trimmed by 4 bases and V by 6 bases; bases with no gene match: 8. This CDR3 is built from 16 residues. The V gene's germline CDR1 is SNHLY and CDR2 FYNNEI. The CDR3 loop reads CASRGLAGFFGETQYF. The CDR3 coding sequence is TGTGCCAGCAGGGGACTAGCGGGATTTTTTGGAGAGACCCAGTACTTC.

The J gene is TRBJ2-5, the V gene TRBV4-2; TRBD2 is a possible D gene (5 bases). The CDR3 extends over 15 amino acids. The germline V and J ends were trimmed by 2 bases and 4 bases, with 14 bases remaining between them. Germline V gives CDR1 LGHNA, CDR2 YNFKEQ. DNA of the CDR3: TGTGCCAGCAGCCAATACCTCTATAGCGCAGAGACCCAGTACTTC. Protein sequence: CASSQYLYSAETQYF.

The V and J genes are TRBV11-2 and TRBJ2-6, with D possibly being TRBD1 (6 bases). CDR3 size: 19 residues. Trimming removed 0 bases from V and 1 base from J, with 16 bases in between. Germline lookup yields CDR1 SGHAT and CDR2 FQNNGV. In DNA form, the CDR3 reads TGTGCCAGCAGCTTAGACATTGCCAGGGGTTGGTCTGGGGCCAACGTCCTGACTTTC. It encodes CASSLDIARGWSGANVLTF.

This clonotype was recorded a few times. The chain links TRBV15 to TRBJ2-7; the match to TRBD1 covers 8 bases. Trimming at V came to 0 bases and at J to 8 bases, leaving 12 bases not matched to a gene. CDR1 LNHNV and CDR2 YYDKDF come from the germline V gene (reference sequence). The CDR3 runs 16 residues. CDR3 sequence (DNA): TGTGCCACCAGCAGAGATCGAGCGGTAGGACAGGGAAAGCAGTACTTC. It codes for CATSRDRAVGQGKQYF.

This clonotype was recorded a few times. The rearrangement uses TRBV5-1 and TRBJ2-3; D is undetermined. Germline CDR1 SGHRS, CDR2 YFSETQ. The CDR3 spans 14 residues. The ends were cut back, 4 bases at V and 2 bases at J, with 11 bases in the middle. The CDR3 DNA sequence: TGCGCCAGCAGCGGCCCCATACCCACAGATACGCAGTATTTT. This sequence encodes CASSGPIPTDTQYF.

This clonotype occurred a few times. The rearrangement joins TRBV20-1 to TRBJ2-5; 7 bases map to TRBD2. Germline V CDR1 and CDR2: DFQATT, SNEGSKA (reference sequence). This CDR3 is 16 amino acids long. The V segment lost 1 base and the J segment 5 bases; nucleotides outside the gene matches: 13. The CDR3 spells CSARVPSGREGETQYF. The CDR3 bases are TGCAGTGCTAGAGTTCCTAGCGGCAGGGAAGGGGAGACCCAGTACTTC.